This paragraph reports one T cell receptor (beta chain). Its specificity is not known. Sequencing targeted expressed TCRB transcripts, as all isolated RNA had been reverse transcribed. The method was immunoSEQ multiplex PCR; TCRdb's version includes in-frame clones alone and lacks a portion of them. Of some 270,000 clones listed, approximately 8% are singletons. This CDR3 spans 13 amino acids. Per the germline V gene, CDR1 is MNHEY and CDR2 is SMNVEV (reference sequence). Trimming removed 8 bases from V and 1 base from J, with 11 bases in between. Donors contributed one heparinised blood draw apiece, averaging about 120 mL. The source of the sample is a study of beta chain features in type 1 diabetes. About the research overall: No patient-donor differences in age, gender, total cells or subset yield.

Study-wide results and limits: Individuals with type 1 diabetes displayed fewer insertions and more deletions at VDJ junctions. Here, the possible influence of HLA type (on TCRB rearrangement) remained unresolved.

The receptor comes from a young woman in good health. The specimen was central memory CD4+ T cells from blood. The chain recombines TRBV27 with TRBJ1-1, with D unresolved. CDR3 region: CASSWIRNTEAFF. DNA for the CDR3: TGTGCCAGCTCATGGATTCGGAACACTGAAGCTTTCTTT.